The 28 T cell receptor beta chains reported below all come from one sample, sequenced in a study of identical twins. MiXCR, run by TCRdb on the 5' RACE reads, gives a single entry per CDR3 protein. This sample has 1.5 million to 2 million distinct CDR3 sequences, with under 35% found just once. Sequencing was carried out using cord blood. The receptor source for this set is a newborn girl in good health.

This clonotype was detected ten times or more. V gene TRBV29-1 combines with J gene TRBJ2-7, with unresolved D. Per germline, CDR1 SQVTM and CDR2 ANQGSEA. This CDR3 is 10 amino acids long. The V end was cut by 5 bases, the J end by 7 bases, with 9 bases between. The CDR3 loop reads CSVSDGEQYF. The DNA of the CDR3 is TGCAGCGTTTCTGACGGAGAGCAGTACTTC.

This clonotype was detected only once. The junction differs from germline at one of its ends, possibly a read error. The genes are TRBV5-1 and TRBJ2-2; unclear D gene. CDR1 SGHRS and CDR2 YFSETQ come from the germline V gene. The CDR3 spans 13 residues. The CDR3 protein is CASSLEFAGELFF. For the CDR3, the DNA is TGTGCCAGCAGCTTGGAATTCGCCGGGGAGCTGTTTTTT.

V gene TRBV5-1 combines with J gene TRBJ2-5; 7 nucleotides match TRBD1. The CDR3 has 12 residues. J lost 9 bases, V lost 3 bases, and 5 bases had no gene match. The germline V gene has CDR1 SGHRS and CDR2 YFSETQ. This CDR3 reads CASSSPQGAQYF. The CDR3 DNA is TGCGCCAGCAGCTCGCCGCAGGGGGCCCAGTACTTC.

The chain is built from TRBV25-1 and TRBJ2-5; TRBD1 matches 9 bases. The DNA matches TRBJ2-7 better at its end, which makes the J call doubtful. CDR1 MGHDK and CDR2 SYGVNS come from the germline V gene. The CDR3 totals 14 residues. The CDR3 loop reads CASSELTGGYEQYF. The CDR3 coding sequence is TGTGCCAGCAGTGAATTGACAGGGGGCTACGAGCAGTACTTC.

This clonotype was found a few times. The V gene is TRBV29-1, the J gene TRBJ1-2, with TRBD1 identical over 9 bases. The CDR3 extends over 14 amino acids. Germline-derived CDR1 and CDR2 are SQVTM and ANQGSEA. V was clipped by 4 bases and J by 5 bases; unmatched bases: 8. CDR3 nucleotides: TGCAGCGTTGCCGGAGGGACAGGGCGTTATGGCTACACCTTC. Its translation is CSVAGGTGRYGYTF.

There are a few counts of this clonotype. The V and J genes are TRBV2 and TRBJ2-1; D might be TRBD1 (5 bases). The CDR3 is 10 amino acids. The germline V gene has CDR1 SNHLY and CDR2 FYNNEI. Deletions cut 11 bases from V and 6 bases from J, with 8 bases between. The chain's CDR3 is CAGASNEQFF. The CDR3 coding sequence is TGTGCCGGGGCCTCCAATGAGCAGTTCTTC.

The table lists this clonotype with a few counts. J is TRBJ1-6 and V is TRBV4-2, with 7 bases aligning to TRBD1. Germline CDR1 is LGHNA and CDR2 is YNFKEQ. Trimming cost V 5 bases and J 5 bases; bases outside gene matches: 9. The CDR3 spans 16 residues. CDR3 sequence: CASSGRGKKNNSPLHF. CDR3 bases: TGTGCCAGCAGCGGCAGGGGGAAGAAGAATAATTCACCCCTCCACTTT.

This sequence joins TRBV4-2 and TRBJ2-3; the match to TRBD2 covers 8 bases. CDR3 length equals 17 residues. In germline, CDR1 is LGHNA, CDR2 YNFKEQ. With V trimmed by 4 bases and J by 1 base, 10 bases remained unmatched. The CDR3 nucleotides read TGTGCCAGCAGCCTTCAGCGGGAGTTGTGTGGCACAGATACGCAGTATTTT. This codes for CASSLQRELCGTDTQYF.

This clonotype occurred a few times. The rearrangement links TRBV4-1 to TRBJ2-1; 12 nucleotides align to TRBD2. V lost 4 bases to trimming and J lost 9 bases; unmatched junction nucleotides: 4. The V gene's germline CDR1 is MGHRA and CDR2 YSYEKL. The CDR3 extends over 14 amino acids. CDR3 bases: TGCGCCAGCAGCCCGACTAGCGGGAGCTCTGAGCAGTTCTTC. It specifies CASSPTSGSSEQFF.

This chain connects TRBV2 to TRBJ2-1, with 7 bases matching TRBD2. The end of the DNA aligns better with TRBJ2-7, so the J call may be wrong. Per germline, CDR1 SNHLY and CDR2 FYNNEI. This CDR3 is 21 amino acids long. The CDR3 spells CASRRGRASGDGGSTPYEQYF. The DNA for the CDR3 is TGTGCCAGCAGGAGAGGTCGGGCTAGCGGAGACGGGGGTAGTACGCCCTACGAGCAGTACTTC.

The rearrangement links TRBV4-2 to TRBJ2-1; D remains unclear. Trimming removed 1 base from V and 5 bases from J, with 12 bases in between. The CDR3 is made up of 15 amino acids. Germline-derived CDR1 and CDR2 are LGHNA and YNFKEQ. The CDR3 is CASSQAKGRHNEQFF. The CDR3 DNA sequence: TGTGCCAGCAGCCAAGCCAAAGGGCGGCACAATGAGCAGTTCTTC.

The chain uses TRBV5-6 and TRBJ1-2; tentative D call: TRBD1 (6 bases). Germline loops: CDR1 SGHDT, CDR2 YYEEEE. V shed 0 bases and J shed 6 bases, with 15 bases lying between them. This CDR3 is built from 15 residues. The CDR3 DNA follows: TGTGCCAGCAGCTTGGCCTCTACAGGGTATCATGGCTACACCTTC. Translation: CASSLASTGYHGYTF.

CDR3 in DNA: TGTGCCAGCAGCCTCTTAGACTGCAATGAGCAGTTCTTC. It encodes CASSLLDCNEQFF. The chain joins TRBV13 to TRBJ2-1, with D uncertain. Germline values: CDR1 PRHDT, CDR2 FYEKMQ (reference sequence). The ends were cut back, 5 bases at V and 6 bases at J, with 11 bases in the middle. The CDR3 is made up of 13 amino acids.

This clonotype came up many times. The chain has TRBV10-3 and TRBJ2-5; no clear D gene. The length of the CDR3 is 15 residues. Trimming pared 3 bases from V and 1 base from J, leaving 12 bases between. Germline CDR1 and CDR2: ENHRY and SYGVKD. The CDR3 sequence: CAISEGYRSQETQYF. The CDR3 nucleotides are TGTGCCATCAGTGAAGGATACCGTTCCCAAGAGACCCAGTACTTC.

The gene calls are TRBV20-1 and TRBJ1-2; no firm D call. V was pared by 6 bases and J by 0 bases, with 17 bases between. Germline CDR1 DFQATT, CDR2 SNEGSKA (reference sequence). This CDR3 comprises 15 residues. CDR3 DNA sequence: TGCAGTGCCCTAGCTCCGACGAAGACTAACTATGGCTACACCTTC. This gives the protein CSALAPTKTNYGYTF.

This clonotype was detected only a few times. This sequence joins TRBV4-2 and TRBJ2-7, with 11 nucleotides matching TRBD2. From germline, CDR1 is LGHNA and CDR2 YNFKEQ. V was pared by 5 bases and J by 3 bases, with 6 bases of the junction left unmatched. The CDR3 contains 15 residues. DNA of the CDR3: TGTGCCAGCAGCTCGCACACTAGCGGGGGCTACGAGCAGTACTTC. Translation gives CASSSHTSGGYEQYF.

This clonotype occurred a few times. The chain joins TRBV28 to TRBJ2-5; D ambiguous. This CDR3 comprises 14 residues. CDR1 is MDHEN, CDR2 SYDVKM, per germline. Trimming removed 4 bases from V and 4 bases from J, with 13 bases in between. This CDR3 reads CASSSVDPAETQYF. For the CDR3, the DNA is TGTGCCAGCAGTTCCGTAGACCCGGCAGAGACCCAGTACTTC.

This clonotype was found a few times. V usage is TRBV6-6 and J usage is TRBJ2-1, with 8 nucleotides matching TRBD1. Trimming took 6 bases from V and 9 from J; bases not matched to a gene: 4. The CDR3 is 12 residues long. Looked up from germline, CDR1 is MNHNY and CDR2 is SVGAGI (reference sequence). The CDR3 DNA reads TGTGCCAGCAGCCGGACAGGGTTTGAGCAGTTCTTC. Translated, it gives CASSRTGFEQFF.

This clonotype was detected a few times. The rearrangement links TRBV7-9 to TRBJ2-3; no firm D call. Germline V gives CDR1 SEHNR, CDR2 FQNEAQ (reference sequence). The CDR3 extends over 14 amino acids. Trimming cost V 3 bases and J 5 bases, with 12 bases left between them. In DNA, the CDR3 is TGTGCCAGCAGCTTGCCTGGGGTTGGAGATACGCAGTATTTT. This sequence encodes CASSLPGVGDTQYF.

This clonotype was seen a handful of times. The chain recombines TRBV20-1 with TRBJ2-7; TRBD2 matches 10 bases. The end of the DNA fits TRBJ2-5 better, so the J call may be wrong. CDR1 is DFQATT and CDR2 is SNEGSKA in the germline V gene (reference sequence). The CDR3 has 16 amino acids. The CDR3 loop reads CSARIPSGRRGETQYF. DNA for the CDR3: TGCAGTGCTAGAATCCCTAGCGGGAGAAGGGGGGAGACCCAGTACTTC.

A remark on this clonotype: A far larger clone is one nucleotide away, so this likely arose from a read error. The chain employs TRBV5-1 and TRBJ1-1; TRBD1 aligns across 7 bases. The CDR3 runs to 14 residues. Looked up from germline, CDR1 is SGHRS and CDR2 is YFSETQ. For the CDR3, the DNA is TGCGCCAACAGCTTGGGACAGCTGAACACTGAAGCTTTCTTT. Its protein is CANSLGQLNTEAFF. Combining the CDR3 with reference TRBV5-1 and TRBJ1-1 gives the whole variable domain KAGVTQTPRYLIKTRGQQVTLSCSPISGHRSVSWYQQTPGQGLQFLFEYFSETQRNKGNFPGRFSGRQFSNSRSEMNVSTLELGDSALYLCANSLGQLNTEAFFGQGTRLTVV.

This clonotype has more than one count but fewer than ten. V usage is TRBV14 and J usage is TRBJ2-7; TRBD1 matches at 8 bases. The CDR3 runs to 16 residues. CDR1 is SGHDN, CDR2 FVKESK, per germline. Unmatched junction bases numbered 8, after V lost 0 bases and J lost 4 bases. The CDR3 region is CASSQESDRARYEQYF. DNA for the CDR3: TGTGCCAGCAGCCAAGAATCGGACAGGGCCCGTTACGAGCAGTACTTC.

This chain links TRBV5-1 with TRBJ1-4, with D maybe TRBD1 (6 bases). V dropped 4 bases and J dropped 6 bases, with 13 bases sitting between them. CDR1 and CDR2 from the germline V gene are SGHRS and YFSETQ. There are 14 residues in the CDR3. The CDR3 DNA reads as TGCGCCAGCAGCGTGGCCAGGGGTGATGAAAAACTGTTTTTT. It codes for CASSVARGDEKLFF.

The chain couples TRBV7-2 to TRBJ2-1; D is unclear. Trimming took 4 bases from V and 5 from J, leaving 15 bases between them. CDR1 SGHTA and CDR2 FQGNSA come from the germline V gene. The CDR3 has 15 residues. This CDR3 is CASSSGWNLNNEQFF. For the CDR3, the DNA is TGTGCCAGCAGCTCAGGATGGAACCTGAACAATGAGCAGTTCTTC.

The chain recombines TRBV30 with TRBJ2-3, with 8 bases matching TRBD2. Germline CDR1 reads GTSNPN; CDR2 reads SVGIG (reference sequence). Losses at the gene ends were 4 bases for V and 2 bases for J; bases not matched to a gene: 11. This CDR3 has 16 residues. The CDR3 loop reads CAWTAPIAGPTDTQYF. The CDR3 DNA reads as TGTGCCTGGACCGCCCCCATAGCGGGGCCCACAGATACGCAGTATTTT.

In the case of this clonotype: A junction boundary mismatches the germline segment, possibly from a read error. The genes are TRBV20-1 and TRBJ2-3, with TRBD2 identical over 8 bases. CDR1 is DFQATT, CDR2 SNEGSKA, per germline (reference sequence). The CDR3 has 15 amino acids. The DNA of the CDR3 is TGCAGTGCTAGAGATTCCAGGACTAGCACAGGTACGCAGTATTTT. It codes for CSARDSRTSTGTQYF.

This clonotype came up once. This chain links TRBV21-1 with TRBJ1-3. TRBV21-1 is reported as a pseudogene. CDR3 length: 15 residues. The CDR3 nucleotides read TGTGCCAGCAGCTCCGAACGGGGAGCTGGAAACACCATATATTTT. Amino acids: CASSSERGAGNTIYF.

J is TRBJ2-1 and V is TRBV27, with D possibly being TRBD1 or TRBD2 (6 bases each). The CDR3 loop spans 18 amino acids. The V gene's germline CDR1 is MNHEY and CDR2 SMNVEV (reference sequence). V was shortened by 1 base and J by 0 bases, with 16 bases between the two germline ends. For the CDR3, the DNA is TGTGCCAGCAGTTTATTGGGGGGCTTCTCGAGCTCCTACAATGAGCAGTTCTTC. Amino acids: CASSLLGGFSSSYNEQFF.